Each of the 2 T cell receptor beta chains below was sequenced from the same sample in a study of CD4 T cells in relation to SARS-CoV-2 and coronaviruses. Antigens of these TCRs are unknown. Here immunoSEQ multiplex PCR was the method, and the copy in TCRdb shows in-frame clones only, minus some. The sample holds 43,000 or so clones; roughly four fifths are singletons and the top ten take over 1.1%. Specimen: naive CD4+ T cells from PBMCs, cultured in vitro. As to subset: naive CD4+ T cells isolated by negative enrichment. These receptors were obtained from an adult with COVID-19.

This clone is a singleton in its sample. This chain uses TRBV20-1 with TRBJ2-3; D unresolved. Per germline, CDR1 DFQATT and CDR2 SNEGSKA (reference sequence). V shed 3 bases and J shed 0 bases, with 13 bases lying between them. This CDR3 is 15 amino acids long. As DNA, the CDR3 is TGCAGTGCTAGTCCGGCTACTACTAGCACAGATACGCAGTATTTT. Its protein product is CSASPATTSTDTQYF.

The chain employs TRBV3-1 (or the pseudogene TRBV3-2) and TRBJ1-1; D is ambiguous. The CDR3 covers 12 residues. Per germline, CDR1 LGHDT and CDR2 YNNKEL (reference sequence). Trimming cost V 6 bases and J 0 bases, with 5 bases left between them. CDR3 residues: CASSRMNTEAFF. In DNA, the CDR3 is TGTGCCAGCAGTCGGATGAACACTGAAGCTTTCTTT.